This TCR beta chain is from a study of graft-versus-host responses after intestinal transplantation (dated by TCRdb to the early 2020s). For the study in its entirety: The transplants that recipients received were multivisceral, liver-intestinal, or isolated intestinal. After intestinal transplantation, graft-versus-host and host-versus-graft alloreactive T cell clones were followed in the graft, circulation and bone marrow using bulk TCR-beta CDR3 sequencing. Anti-thymocyte globulin induction was given to all recipients, followed by maintenance tacrolimus and steroids for approximately three years. The cohort enrolled 24 intestinal transplant recipients, one of whom was a retransplant, and a few patients without pretransplant specimens were excluded. To identify alloreactive clones, pre-transplant mixed lymphocyte reaction products were sequenced and compared with unstimulated pre-transplant donor and recipient T cells. A peak of at least 4% donor T cells among recipient peripheral blood mononuclear cells was the definition used for donor T cell macrochimerism. Rather than being sequenced by the commercial service, samples from a few later patients were sequenced in-house on an Illumina MiSeq and processed with MiXCR.

With respect to this clone: Its binding antigen is unknown. Base quality data are lacking; no much larger clone is found one base away.

A distance of 12 bases separates the germline ends of V and J, which lose 2 bases and 0 bases respectively. CDR1 and CDR2 (SGHTA, FQGNSA) derive from the germline V gene. Counted from cysteine to phenylalanine, this CDR3 has 16 amino acids. Only the CDR3 portion is preserved as DNA: 48 bases, with reading frame beginning at the first base. According to the study, the label for this sample's time point signals: cells obtained before transplantation from donor or recipient. CD3+CD4+ and CD3+CD8+ populations were FACS-sorted from unstimulated pre-transplant donor and recipient cells taken from spleen or lymph nodes. On the study overall, not on this receptor specifically: In the allografts of patients with donor T cell macrochimerism, GvH to HvG T cell clonal ratios were high. Peak levels of circulating GvH clones were associated with declines in HvG clones early after transplant. The relatively low number and heterogeneity of intestinal transplant patients limited the conclusions. GvH clones were detected in recipient bone marrow, and some appeared earlier in ileal mucosa or blood, consistent with an intestinal mucosal origin.

The protocol used for the library was the immunoSEQ multiplex PCR assay. In most patients, genomic DNA was isolated using the Qiagen DNeasy Blood and Tissue Kit and sent frozen to Adaptive Biotechnologies for TCR sequencing. Adaptive Biotechnologies carried out high-throughput TCR-beta CDR3 sequencing of genomic DNA for most patients. The original methods were these. TCR sequencing data for approximately 17 patients were retrieved from Adaptive's ImmunoSEQ software; a few other patients were processed with MiXCR and VDJtools. To correct CD4 versus CD8 sorting errors, sequences present in both subsets at a frequency ratio below 5:1 were removed. CDR3 nucleotide sequences shared between donor and recipient were removed because the origin of such sequences could not be assigned. To be classed as alloreactive, a clone needed at least 2-fold expansion over unstimulated cells and a minimum CFSE-low frequency of 0.002% (template counts) or 0.001% (read counts). Clones were considered mappable if detected in sequenced pre-transplant spleen, lymph node, or MLR CFSE-low populations of the donor or recipient. Cumulative frequency of alloreactive clones was calculated as a percentage of all sequences weighted by copy number. TCRdb carries this immuneACCESS record with in-frame sequences only. Its versions omit some clonotypes, under half of them owing to an unresolved V gene in the studies checked, with the rest unexplained. The V and J calls and clone size are taken from that table; D and trimming were inferred from the DNA. The sample includes about 36,000 clones, with approximately 93% observed a single time. 0.2% to 0.25% of the sample lies in the top ten.

The receptor was derived from a human donor who was the organ donor for an intestinal transplant. The sequences come from unstimulated CD4+ T cells sorted from spleen or lymph node cells, collected before transplant. Recombination linked TRBV7-2 to TRBJ2-3, with TRBD2 tentatively as D gene (5 bases match). Read as DNA, the sequence is TGTGCCAGCAGCTTAATGCCGACTACTAGCACAGATACGCAGTATTTT. Translated, this is CASSLMPTTSTDTQYF.